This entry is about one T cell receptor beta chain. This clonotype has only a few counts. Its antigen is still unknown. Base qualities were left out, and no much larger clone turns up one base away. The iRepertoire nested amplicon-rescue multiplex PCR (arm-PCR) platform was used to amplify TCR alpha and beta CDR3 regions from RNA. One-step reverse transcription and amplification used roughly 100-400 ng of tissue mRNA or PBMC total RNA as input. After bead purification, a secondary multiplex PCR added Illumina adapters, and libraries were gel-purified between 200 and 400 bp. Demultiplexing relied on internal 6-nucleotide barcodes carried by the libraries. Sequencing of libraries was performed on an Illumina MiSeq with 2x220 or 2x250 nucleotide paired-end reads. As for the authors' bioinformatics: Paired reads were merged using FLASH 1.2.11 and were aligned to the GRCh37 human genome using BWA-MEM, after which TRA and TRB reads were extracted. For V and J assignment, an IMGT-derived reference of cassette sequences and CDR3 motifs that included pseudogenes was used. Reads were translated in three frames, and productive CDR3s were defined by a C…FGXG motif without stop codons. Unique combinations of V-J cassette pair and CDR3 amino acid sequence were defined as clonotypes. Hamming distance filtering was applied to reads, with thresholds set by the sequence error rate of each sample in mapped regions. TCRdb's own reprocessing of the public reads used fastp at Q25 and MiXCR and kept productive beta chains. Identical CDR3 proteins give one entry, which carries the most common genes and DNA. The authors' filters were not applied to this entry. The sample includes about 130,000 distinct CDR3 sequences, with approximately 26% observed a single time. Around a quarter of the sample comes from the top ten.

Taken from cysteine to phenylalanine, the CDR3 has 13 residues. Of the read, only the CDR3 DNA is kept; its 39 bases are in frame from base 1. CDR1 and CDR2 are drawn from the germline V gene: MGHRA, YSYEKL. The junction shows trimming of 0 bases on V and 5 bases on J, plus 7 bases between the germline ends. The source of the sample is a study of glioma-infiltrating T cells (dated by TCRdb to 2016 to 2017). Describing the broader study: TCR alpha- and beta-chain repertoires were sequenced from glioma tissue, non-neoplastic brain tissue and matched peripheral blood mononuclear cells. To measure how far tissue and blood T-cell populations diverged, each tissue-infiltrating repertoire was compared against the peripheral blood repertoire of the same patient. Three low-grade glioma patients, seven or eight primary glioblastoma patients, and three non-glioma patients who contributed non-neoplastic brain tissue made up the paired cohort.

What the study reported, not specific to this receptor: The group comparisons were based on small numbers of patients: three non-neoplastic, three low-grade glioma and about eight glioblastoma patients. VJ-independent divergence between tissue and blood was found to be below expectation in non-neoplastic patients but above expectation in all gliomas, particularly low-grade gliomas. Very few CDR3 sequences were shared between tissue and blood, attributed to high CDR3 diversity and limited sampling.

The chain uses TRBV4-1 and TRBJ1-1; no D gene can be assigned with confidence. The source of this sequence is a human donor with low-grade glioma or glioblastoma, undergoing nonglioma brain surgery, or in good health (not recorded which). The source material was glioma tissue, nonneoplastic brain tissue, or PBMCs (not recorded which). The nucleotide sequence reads TGCGCCAGCAGCCAAGAAAAGCGGACTGAAGCTTTCTTT. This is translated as CASSQEKRTEAFF.